Described below is a single T cell receptor (beta chain) sequence and its context. These data belong to a study of patients and donors after allogeneic stem cell transplantation. Each CDR3 protein is one row after TCRdb ran MiXCR on the RT-PCR reads. The sample gives more than 850,000 distinct CDR3 sequences, more than 15% of which show up once; around 6% is in the top ten. Trimming at V came to 4 bases and at J to 10 bases, leaving 5 bases not matched to a gene. The CDR3 extends over 13 amino acids. The germline CDR1 and CDR2 sequences are MGHRA and YSYEKL. Sequences were obtained from blood, either unsorted or a sorted T cell fraction (not recorded which). The V call is TRBV4-1, the J call TRBJ2-1, with 9 bases that match TRBD1. The TCR sequence derives from a human donor who was either an allogeneic HSCT recipient or a stem cell or donor lymphocyte infusion donor (not recorded which). It is not recorded whose cells these are; they may come from a transplant donor. As DNA, the CDR3 is TGCGCCAGCAGCCTAGGGACAGGGCGGGAGCAGTTCTTC. This encodes CASSLGTGREQFF.